The 3 T cell receptor beta chains listed next were all sequenced from one sample in a study of T cell responses to AZD1222 COVID-19 vaccine. Method: immunoSEQ multiplex PCR; TCRdb's copy keeps in-frame clones and lacks some. The sample carries about 140,000 clones, approximately 92% recorded once. The source was peripheral blood, collected on day 0 of AZD1222 vaccination. These receptors were taken from an adult in good health.

The chain carries TRBV5-1 and TRBJ2-1; D perhaps matches TRBD1 (7 bases). The CDR3 is 16 amino acids. Germline values: CDR1 SGHRS, CDR2 YFSETQ. Trimming took 4 bases from V and 2 from J, leaving 16 bases between them. CDR3 protein: CASSERGRGTYNEQFF. The CDR3 DNA reads TGCGCCAGCAGCGAAAGGGGGCGCGGGACCTACAATGAGCAGTTCTTC.

The chain recombines TRBV30 with TRBJ1-1, with 8 bases that match TRBD1. V was pared by 4 bases and J by 3 bases, with 13 bases of the junction left unmatched. Germline assignment: CDR1 GTSNPN and CDR2 SVGIG (reference sequence). The CDR3 consists of 16 residues. The CDR3 DNA follows: TGTGCCTGGATTATAACAATTTACAGGGGGGACACTGAAGCTTTCTTT. It translates to CAWIITIYRGDTEAFF.

V usage is TRBV30 and J usage is TRBJ1-4; a possible D gene is TRBD1 (5 bases). CDR1 is GTSNPN, CDR2 SVGIG, per germline (reference sequence). Between the trimmed V and J ends, which lost 0 bases and 8 bases, there was a span of 13 bases. The CDR3 consists of 14 residues. The CDR3 loop reads CAWSVPGLREKLFF. For the CDR3, the DNA is TGTGCCTGGAGTGTACCAGGGTTACGGGAAAAACTGTTTTTT.